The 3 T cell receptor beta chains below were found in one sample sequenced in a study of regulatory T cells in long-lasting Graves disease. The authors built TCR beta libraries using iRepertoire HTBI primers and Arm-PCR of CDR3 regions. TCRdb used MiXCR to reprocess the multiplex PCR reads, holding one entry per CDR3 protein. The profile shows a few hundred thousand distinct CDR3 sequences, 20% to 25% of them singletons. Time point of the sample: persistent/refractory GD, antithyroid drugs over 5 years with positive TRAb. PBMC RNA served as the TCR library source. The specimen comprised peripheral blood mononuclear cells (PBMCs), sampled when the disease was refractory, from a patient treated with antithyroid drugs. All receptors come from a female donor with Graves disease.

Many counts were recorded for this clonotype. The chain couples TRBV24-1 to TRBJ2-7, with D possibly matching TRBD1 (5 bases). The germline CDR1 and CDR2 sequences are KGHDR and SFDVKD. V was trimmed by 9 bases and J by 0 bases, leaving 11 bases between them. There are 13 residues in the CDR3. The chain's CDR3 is CATQDNYSYEQYF. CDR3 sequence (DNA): TGTGCCACCCAGGACAACTACTCCTACGAGCAGTACTTC.

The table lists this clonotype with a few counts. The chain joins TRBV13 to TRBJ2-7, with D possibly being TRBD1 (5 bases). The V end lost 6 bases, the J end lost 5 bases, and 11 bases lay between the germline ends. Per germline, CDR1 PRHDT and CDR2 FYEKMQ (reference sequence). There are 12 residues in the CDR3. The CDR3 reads CASSAREHEQYF. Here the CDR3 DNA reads TGTGCCAGCAGTGCCAGGGAACACGAGCAGTACTTC.

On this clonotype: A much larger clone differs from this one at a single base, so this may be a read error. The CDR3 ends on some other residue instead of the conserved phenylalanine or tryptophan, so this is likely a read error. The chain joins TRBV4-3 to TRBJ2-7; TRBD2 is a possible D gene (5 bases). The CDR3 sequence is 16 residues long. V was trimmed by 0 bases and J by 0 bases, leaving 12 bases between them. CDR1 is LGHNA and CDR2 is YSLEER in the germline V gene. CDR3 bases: TGCGCCAGCAGCCAAGATCGGTGGAGGAGCTCCTACGAGCAGTACTCC. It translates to CASSQDRWRSSYEQYS.